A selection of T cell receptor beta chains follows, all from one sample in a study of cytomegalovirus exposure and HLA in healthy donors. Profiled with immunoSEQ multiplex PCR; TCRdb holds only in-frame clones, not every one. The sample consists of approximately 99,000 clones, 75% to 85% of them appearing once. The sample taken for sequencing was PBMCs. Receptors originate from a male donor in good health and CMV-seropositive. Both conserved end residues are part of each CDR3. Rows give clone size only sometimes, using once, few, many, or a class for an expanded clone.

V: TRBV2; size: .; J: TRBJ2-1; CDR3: CASRSGNREQFF
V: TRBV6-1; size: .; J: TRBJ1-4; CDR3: CASSLQGADEKLFF
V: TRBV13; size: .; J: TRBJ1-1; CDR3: CASSRSGGTGIAFF
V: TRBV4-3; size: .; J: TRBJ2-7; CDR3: CASSQGLAVGEQYF
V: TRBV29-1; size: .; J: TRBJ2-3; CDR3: CSVEGAGGTDTQYF
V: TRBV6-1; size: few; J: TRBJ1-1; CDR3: CASSPGTGMNTEAFF
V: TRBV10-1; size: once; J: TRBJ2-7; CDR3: CASSEPGIYEQYF
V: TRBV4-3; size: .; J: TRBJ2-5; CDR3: CASSQGRLAGNQETQYF
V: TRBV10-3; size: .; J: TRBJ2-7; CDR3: CATLDRGGEQYF
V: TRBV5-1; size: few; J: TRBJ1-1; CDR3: CASSLVGVRGTEAFF
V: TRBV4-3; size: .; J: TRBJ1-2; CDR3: CASSQEYGSGYTF
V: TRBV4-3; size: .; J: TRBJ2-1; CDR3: CASSQAGTGGGNEQFF
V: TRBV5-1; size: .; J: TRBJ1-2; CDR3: CASSLGAAYGYTF
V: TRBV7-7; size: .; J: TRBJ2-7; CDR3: CASSFRSGYEQYF
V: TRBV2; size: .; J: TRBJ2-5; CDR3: CASSEGSGPQETQYF
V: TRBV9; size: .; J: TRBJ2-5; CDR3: CASSAPGAMGQETQYF
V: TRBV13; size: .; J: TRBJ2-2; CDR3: CASSLGPGDATGELFF
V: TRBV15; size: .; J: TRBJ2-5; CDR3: CATSSPTSGVGETQYF
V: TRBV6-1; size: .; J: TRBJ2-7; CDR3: CASSEKGQTYYEQYF
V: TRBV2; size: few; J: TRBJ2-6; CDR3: CAARLEAGANVLTF
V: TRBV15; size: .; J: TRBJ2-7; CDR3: CATSSPVAGSTYEQYF
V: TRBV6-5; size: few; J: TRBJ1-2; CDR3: CASNLGQGGGYTF
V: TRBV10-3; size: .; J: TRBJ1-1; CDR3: CASRTGNLEAFF
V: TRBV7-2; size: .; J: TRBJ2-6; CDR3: CASSPSIGGASGANVLTF
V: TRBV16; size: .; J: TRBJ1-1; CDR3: CASSLPEGVSTEAFF
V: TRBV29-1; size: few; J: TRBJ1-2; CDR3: CSVRQGEGYTF
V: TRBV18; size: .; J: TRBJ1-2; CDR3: CASSPDTNYGYTF
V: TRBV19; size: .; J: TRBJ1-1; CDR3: CASSIGTGGTEAFF
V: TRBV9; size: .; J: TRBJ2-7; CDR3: CASSPTGQGYEQYF
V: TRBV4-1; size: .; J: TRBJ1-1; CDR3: CASSQFSGRSGTEAFF
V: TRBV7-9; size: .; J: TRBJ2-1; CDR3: CASSRGAGVGEQFF
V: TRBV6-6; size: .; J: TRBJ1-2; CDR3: CASSPQGDRSNGYTF
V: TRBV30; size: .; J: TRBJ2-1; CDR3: CAWGTTSYNEQFF
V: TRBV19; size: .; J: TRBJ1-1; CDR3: CASSTGREGTEAFF
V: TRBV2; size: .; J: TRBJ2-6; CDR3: CASTPQGIPGANVLTF
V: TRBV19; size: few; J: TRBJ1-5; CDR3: CASKPQGAGGQPQHF
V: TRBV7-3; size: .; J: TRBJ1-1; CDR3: CASSLNARAGNTEAFF
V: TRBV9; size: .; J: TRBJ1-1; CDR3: CASSVATGGEAFF
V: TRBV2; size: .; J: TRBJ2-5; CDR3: CASSEERGETQYF
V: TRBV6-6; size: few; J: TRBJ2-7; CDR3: CASSYAGTRGEQYF
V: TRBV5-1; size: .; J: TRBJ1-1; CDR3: CASSNSGGANTEAFF
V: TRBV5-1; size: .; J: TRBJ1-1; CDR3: CASSLGEFDHNTEAFF
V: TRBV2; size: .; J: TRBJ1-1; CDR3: CASSLQGAGTEAFF
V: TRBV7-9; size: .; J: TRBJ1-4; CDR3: CASSTQGATNEKLFF
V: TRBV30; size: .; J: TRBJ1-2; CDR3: CAWSVLAGYGYTF
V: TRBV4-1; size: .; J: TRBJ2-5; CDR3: CASSQPNRGAQETQYF
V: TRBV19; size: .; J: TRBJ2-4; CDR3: CASQTSGGVNIQYF
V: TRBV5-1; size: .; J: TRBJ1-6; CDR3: CASSLQGNPEFEALHF
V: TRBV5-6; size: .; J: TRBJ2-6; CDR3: CASSWTGTSGANVLTF
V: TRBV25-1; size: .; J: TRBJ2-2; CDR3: CASSEGAPNTGELFF
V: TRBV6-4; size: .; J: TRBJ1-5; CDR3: CASSVQGGQPQHF
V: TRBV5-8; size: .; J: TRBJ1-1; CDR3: CASRPHRASGEGTEAFF
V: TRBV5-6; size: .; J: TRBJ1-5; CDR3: CASSFYWKGSNQPQHF
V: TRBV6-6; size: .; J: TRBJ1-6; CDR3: CASSILDRGDSPLHF
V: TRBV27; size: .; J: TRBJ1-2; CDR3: CASSIQRTAYYGYTF
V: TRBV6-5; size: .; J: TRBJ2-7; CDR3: CASSGGYEQYF
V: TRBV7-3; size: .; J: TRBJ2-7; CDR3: CASSLNPGTSGEQYF